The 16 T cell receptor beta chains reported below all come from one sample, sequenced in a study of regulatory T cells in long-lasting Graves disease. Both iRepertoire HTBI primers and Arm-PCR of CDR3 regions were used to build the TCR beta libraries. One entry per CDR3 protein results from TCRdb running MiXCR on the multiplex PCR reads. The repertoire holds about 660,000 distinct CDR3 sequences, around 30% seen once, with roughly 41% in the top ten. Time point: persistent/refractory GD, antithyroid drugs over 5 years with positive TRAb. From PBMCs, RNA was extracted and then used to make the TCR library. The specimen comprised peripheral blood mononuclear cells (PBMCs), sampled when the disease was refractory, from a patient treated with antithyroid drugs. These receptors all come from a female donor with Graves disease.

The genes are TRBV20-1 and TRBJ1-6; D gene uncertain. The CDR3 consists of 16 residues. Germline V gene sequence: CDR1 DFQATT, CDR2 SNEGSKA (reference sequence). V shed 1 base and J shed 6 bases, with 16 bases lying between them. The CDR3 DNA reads TGCAGTGCTAGAGTAGGGAGGGCACCTCGTAATTCACCCCTCCACTTT. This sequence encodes CSARVGRAPRNSPLHF.

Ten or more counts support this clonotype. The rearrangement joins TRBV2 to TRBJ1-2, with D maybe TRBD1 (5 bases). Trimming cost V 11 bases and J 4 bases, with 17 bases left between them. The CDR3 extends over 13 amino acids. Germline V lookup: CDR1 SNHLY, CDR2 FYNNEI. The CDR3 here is CAGVQRQSYGYTF. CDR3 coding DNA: TGTGCCGGGGTACAAAGACAGTCCTATGGCTACACCTTC.

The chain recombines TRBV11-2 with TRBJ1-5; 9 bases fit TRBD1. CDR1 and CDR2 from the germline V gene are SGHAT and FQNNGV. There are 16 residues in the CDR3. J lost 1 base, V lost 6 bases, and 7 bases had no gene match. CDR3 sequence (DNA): TGTGCCAGCAGTGCCGGGACAGGGCTCAGCAATCAGCCCCAGCATTTT. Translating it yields CASSAGTGLSNQPQHF. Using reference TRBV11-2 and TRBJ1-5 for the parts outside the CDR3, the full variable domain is EAGVAQSPRYKIIEKRQSVAFWCNPISGHATLYWYQQILGQGPKLLIQFQNNGVVDDSQLPKDRFSAERLKGVDSTLKIQPAKLEDSAVYLCASSAGTGLSNQPQHFGDGTRLSIL.

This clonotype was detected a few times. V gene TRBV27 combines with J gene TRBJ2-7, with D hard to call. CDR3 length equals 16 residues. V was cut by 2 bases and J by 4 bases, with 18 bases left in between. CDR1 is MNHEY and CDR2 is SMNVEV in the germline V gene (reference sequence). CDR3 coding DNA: TGTGCCAGCAGTTTAAAAGGCCTCCTTGGTCCATACGAGCAGTACTTC. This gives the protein CASSLKGLLGPYEQYF.

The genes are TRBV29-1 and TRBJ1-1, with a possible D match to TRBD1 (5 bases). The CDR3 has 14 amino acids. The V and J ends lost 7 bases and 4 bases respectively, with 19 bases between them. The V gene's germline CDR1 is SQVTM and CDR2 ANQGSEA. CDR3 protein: CSEVKGQMGTEAFF. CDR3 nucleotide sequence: TGCAGCGAGGTCAAGGGGCAAATGGGCACTGAAGCTTTCTTT.

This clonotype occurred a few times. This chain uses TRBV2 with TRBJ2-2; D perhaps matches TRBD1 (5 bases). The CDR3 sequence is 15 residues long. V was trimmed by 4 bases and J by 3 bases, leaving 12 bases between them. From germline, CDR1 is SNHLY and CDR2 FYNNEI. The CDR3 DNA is TGTGCCAGCAGTGTTCAGGGTGGCTACACCGGGGAGCTGTTTTTT. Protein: CASSVQGGYTGELFF.

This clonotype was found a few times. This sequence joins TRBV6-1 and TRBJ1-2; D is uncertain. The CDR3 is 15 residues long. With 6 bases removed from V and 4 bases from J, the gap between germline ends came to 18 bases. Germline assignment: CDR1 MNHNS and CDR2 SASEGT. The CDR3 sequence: CASRAGGGVTYGYTF. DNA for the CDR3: TGTGCCAGCAGGGCCGGTGGTGGGGTTACCTATGGCTACACCTTC.

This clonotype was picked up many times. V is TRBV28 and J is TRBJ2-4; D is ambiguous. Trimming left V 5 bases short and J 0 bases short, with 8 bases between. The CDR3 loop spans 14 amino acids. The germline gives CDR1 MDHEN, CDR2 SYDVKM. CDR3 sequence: CASSLDLAKNIQYF. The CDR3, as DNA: TGTGCCAGCAGTCTAGATTTAGCCAAAAACATTCAGTACTTC.

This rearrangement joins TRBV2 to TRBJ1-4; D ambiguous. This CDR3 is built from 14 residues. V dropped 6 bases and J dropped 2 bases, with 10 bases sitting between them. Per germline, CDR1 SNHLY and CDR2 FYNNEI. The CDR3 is CASSPDGTNEKLFF. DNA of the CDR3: TGTGCCAGCAGCCCAGATGGTACTAATGAAAAACTGTTTTTT.

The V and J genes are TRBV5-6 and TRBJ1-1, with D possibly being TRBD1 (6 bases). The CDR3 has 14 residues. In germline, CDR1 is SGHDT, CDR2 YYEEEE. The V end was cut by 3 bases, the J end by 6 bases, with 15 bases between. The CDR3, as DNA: TGTGCCAGCAGCTCACCCAGGGGTAAGGCTGAAGCTTTCTTT. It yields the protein CASSSPRGKAEAFF.

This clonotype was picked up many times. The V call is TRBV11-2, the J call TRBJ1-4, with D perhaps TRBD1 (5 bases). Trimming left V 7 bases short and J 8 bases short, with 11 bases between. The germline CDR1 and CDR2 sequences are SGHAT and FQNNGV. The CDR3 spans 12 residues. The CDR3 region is CASTEGTEKLFF. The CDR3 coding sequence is TGTGCCAGCACCGAGGGGACGGAAAAACTGTTTTTT. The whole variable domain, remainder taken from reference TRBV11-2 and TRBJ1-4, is EAGVAQSPRYKIIEKRQSVAFWCNPISGHATLYWYQQILGQGPKLLIQFQNNGVVDDSQLPKDRFSAERLKGVDSTLKIQPAKLEDSAVYLCASTEGTEKLFFGSGTQLSVL.

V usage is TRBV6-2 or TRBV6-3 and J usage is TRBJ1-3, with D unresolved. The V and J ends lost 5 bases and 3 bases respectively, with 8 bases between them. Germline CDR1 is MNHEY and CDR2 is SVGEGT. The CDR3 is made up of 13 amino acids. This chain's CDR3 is CASSRSFGNTIYF. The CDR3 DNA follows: TGTGCCAGCAGTCGCTCATTTGGAAACACCATATATTTT.

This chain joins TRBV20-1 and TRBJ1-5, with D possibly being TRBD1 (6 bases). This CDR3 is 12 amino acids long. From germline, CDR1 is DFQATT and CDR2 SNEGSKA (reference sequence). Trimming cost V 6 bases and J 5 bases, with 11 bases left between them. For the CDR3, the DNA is TGCAGTGCAACAGGGAGGGATCAGCCCCAGCATTTT. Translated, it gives CSATGRDQPQHF.

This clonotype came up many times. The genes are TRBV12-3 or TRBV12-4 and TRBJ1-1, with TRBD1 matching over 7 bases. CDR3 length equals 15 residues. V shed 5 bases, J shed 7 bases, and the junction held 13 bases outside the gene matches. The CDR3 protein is CASSPSRGGGVEAFF. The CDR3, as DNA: TGTGCCAGCAGTCCCTCCCGGGGAGGGGGCGTTGAAGCTTTCTTT.

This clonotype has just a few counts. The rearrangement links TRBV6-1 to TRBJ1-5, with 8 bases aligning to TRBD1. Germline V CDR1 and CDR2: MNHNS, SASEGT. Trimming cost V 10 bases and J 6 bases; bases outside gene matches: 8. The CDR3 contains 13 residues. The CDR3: CATQGGGTQPQHF. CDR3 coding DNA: TGTGCCACACAGGGGGGGGGGACTCAGCCCCAGCATTTT.

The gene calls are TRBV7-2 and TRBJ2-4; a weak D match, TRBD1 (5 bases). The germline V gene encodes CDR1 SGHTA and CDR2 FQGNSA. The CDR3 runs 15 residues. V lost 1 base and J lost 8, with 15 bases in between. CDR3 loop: CASSLGQTATDIQYF. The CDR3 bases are TGTGCCAGCAGCTTAGGACAGACAGCAACGGACATTCAGTACTTC.